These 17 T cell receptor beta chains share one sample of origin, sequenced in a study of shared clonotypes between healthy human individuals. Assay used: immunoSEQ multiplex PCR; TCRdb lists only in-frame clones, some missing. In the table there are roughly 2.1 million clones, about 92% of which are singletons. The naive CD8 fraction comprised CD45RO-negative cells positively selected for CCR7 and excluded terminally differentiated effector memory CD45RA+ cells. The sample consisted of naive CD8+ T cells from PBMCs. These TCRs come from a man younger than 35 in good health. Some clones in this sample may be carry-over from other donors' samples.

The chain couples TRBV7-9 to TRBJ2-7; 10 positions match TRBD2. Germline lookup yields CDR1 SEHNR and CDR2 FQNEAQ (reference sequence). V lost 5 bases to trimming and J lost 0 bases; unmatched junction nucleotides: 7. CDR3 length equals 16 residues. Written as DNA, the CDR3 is TGTGCCAGCAGCACTCCACTAGCGGGATACTCCTACGAGCAGTACTTC. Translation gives CASSTPLAGYSYEQYF.

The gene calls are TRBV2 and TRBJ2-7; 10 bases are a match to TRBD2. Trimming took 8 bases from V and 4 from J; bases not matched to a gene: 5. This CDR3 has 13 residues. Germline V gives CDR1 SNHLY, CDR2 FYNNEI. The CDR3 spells CASLGLASYEQYF. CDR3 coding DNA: TGTGCCAGCTTGGGACTAGCGAGTTACGAGCAGTACTTC.

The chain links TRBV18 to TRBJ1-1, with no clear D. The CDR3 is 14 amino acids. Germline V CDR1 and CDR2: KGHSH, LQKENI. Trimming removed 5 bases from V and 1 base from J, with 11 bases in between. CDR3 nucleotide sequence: TGTGCCAGCTCAAAATACGGGGAGAACACTGAAGCTTTCTTT. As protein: CASSKYGENTEAFF.

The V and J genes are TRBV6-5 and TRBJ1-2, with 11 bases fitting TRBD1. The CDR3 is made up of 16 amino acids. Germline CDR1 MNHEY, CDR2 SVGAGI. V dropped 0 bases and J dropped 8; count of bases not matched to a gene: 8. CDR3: CASSYSEGQGVQGYTF. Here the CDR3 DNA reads TGTGCCAGCAGTTACTCGGAGGGACAGGGGGTGCAGGGCTACACCTTC.

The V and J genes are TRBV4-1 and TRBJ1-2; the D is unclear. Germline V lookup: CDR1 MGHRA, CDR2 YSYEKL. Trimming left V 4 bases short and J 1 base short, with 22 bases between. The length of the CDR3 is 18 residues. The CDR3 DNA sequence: TGCGCCAGCAGCCCCGTGAGCACAATGGGATCGGGTAACTATGGCTACACCTTC. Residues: CASSPVSTMGSGNYGYTF.

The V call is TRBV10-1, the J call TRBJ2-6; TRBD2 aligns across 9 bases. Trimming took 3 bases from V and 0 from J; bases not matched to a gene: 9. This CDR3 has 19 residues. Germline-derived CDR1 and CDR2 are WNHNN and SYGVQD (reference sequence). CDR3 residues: CASSERIAGVLSGANVLTF. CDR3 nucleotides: TGCGCCAGCAGTGAACGGATAGCGGGAGTCCTCTCTGGGGCCAACGTCCTGACTTTC.

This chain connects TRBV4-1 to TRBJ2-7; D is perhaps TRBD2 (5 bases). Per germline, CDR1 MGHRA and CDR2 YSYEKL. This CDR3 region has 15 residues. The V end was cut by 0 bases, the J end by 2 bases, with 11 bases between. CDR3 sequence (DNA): TGCGCCAGCAGCCAAGAAATGGAAGCGGCCTACGAGCAGTACTTC. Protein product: CASSQEMEAAYEQYF.

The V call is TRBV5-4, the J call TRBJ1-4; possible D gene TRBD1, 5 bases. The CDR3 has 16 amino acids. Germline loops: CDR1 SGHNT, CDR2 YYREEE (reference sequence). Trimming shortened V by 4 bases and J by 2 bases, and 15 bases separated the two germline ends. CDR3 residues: CASSPRGEGTNEKLFF. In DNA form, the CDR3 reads TGTGCCAGCAGCCCCCGGGGAGAGGGGACTAATGAAAAACTGTTTTTT.

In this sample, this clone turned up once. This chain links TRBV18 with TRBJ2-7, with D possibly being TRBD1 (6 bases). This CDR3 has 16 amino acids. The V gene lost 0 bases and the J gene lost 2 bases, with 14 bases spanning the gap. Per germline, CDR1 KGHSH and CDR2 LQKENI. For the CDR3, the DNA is TGTGCCAGCTCACCACCCCGGGACACTACCCCCTACGAGCAGTACTTC. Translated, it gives CASSPPRDTTPYEQYF.

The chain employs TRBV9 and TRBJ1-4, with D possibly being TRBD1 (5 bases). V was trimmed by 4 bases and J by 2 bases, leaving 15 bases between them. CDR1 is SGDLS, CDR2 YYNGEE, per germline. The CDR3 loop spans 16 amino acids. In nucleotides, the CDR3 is TGTGCCAGCAGCCCCTACGACAGAGCCACTAATGAAAAACTGTTTTTT. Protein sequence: CASSPYDRATNEKLFF.

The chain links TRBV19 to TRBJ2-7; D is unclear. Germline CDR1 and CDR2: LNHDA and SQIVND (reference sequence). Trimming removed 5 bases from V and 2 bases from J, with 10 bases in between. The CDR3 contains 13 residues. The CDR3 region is CASSSAATYEQYF. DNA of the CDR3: TGTGCCAGTAGTTCGGCTGCTACCTACGAGCAGTACTTC.

CDR3 protein: CASTRDRDYEQYF. The CDR3 DNA sequence: TGCGCCAGCACCCGGGACAGGGACTACGAGCAGTACTTC. This chain joins TRBV5-1 and TRBJ2-7; 9 bases line up with TRBD1. Germline loops: CDR1 SGHRS, CDR2 YFSETQ. The junction had 4 bases not matched to a gene; V was cut back by 6 bases and J by 3 bases. CDR3 length: 13 residues.

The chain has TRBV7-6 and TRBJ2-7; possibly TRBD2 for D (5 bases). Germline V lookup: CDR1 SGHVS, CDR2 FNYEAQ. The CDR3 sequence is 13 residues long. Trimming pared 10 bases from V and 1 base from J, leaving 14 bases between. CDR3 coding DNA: TGTGCCACTAGCTCTAGACTTTCCTACGAGCAGTACTTC. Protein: CATSSRLSYEQYF.

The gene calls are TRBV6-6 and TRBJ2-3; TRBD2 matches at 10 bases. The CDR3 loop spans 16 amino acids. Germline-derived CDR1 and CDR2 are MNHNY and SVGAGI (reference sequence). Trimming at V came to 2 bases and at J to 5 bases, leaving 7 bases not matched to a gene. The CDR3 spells CASSYPWTSGGDTQYF. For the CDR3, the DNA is TGTGCCAGCAGTTACCCCTGGACTAGCGGTGGAGATACGCAGTATTTT.

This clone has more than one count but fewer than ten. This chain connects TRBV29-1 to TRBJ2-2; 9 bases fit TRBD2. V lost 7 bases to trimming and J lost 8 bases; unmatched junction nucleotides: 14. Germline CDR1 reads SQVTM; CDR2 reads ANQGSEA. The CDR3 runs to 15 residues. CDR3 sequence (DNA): TGCAGCGCGTTATCTAGCGGGGCCCTTTGGGGGGAGCTGTTTTTT. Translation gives CSALSSGALWGELFF.

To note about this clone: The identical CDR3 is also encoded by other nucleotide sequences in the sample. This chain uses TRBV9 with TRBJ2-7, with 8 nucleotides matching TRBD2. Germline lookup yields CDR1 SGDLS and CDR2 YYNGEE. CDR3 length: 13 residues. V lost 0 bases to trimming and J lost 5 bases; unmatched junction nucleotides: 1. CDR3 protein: CASSVAGGDEQYF. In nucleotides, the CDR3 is TGTGCCAGCAGCGTAGCCGGGGGGGACGAGCAGTACTTC. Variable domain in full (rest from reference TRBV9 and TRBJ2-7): DSGVTQTPKHLITATGQRVTLRCSPRSGDLSVYWYQQSLDQGLQFLIQYYNGEERAKGNILERFSAQQFPDLHSELNLSSLELGDSALYFCASSVAGGDEQYFGPGTRLTVT.

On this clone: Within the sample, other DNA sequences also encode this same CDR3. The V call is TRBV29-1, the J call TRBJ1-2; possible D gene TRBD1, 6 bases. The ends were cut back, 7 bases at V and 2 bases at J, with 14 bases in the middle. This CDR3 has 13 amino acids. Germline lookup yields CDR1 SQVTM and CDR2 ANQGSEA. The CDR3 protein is CSAAGGTNYGYTF. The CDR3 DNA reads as TGCAGCGCCGCCGGGGGGACAAACTATGGCTACACCTTC.